This T cell receptor (beta chain) was recovered during a study of blood T cell repertoires in COVID-19. Data came from immunoSEQ multiplex PCR; TCRdb stores just in-frame clones and leaves some out. The sample includes 200,000 to 300,000 clones, 80% to 90% of them seen just once. CDR1 MNHNS and CDR2 SASEGT come from the germline V gene. V lost 4 bases to trimming and J lost 4 bases, with 19 bases between them. This CDR3 contains 16 residues. The chain carries TRBV6-1 and TRBJ1-2; D is perhaps TRBD1 (6 bases). The source material was peripheral blood. This sequence originates from a man younger than 40 with active or convalescent COVID-19. The CDR3 DNA reads TGTGCCAGCAGTGGCCCCGGGACACTTCCCTTCTATGGCTACACCTTC. Protein product: CASSGPGTLPFYGYTF.